Only a few counts were recorded for the clone carrying this T cell receptor (beta chain). Its specificity is not known. TCRdb processed the reads anew with MiXCR; each CDR3 protein has one entry. This table has a few hundred thousand distinct CDR3 sequences, about 35% appearing once. The entry originates in a study of T cell repertoires in cytomegalovirus infection. The wider study: Recently identified HLA-C-restricted CMV epitopes and well-studied HLA-B-restricted CMV epitopes were used by the study. The public TCR beta signatures pointed to both CMV infection and matching HLA type. The study, taken as a whole, reports: HLA-C-restricted CMV clonotypes gave the most frequent clonotype in two of eight donors.

The V gene's germline CDR1 is SGHTA and CDR2 FQGNSA. The CDR3 extends over 14 amino acids. The V and J ends lost 2 bases and 2 bases respectively, with 10 bases between them. Sample: cultured PBMCs, taken from culture after CMV antigen stimulation. V usage is TRBV7-2 and J usage is TRBJ2-7; maybe TRBD1 (6 bases). This clonotype was obtained from a human donor in good health (CMV status not recorded). Some clones in this sample may be carry-over from other donors' samples. The CDR3 sequence: CASSLTQGTYEQYV. CDR3 DNA sequence: TGTGCCAGCAGCTTAACCCAGGGGACCTACGAGCAGTACGTC.